This T cell receptor beta chain was sequenced for a study of shared clonotypes between healthy human individuals. Study findings and constraints: The generation probabilities recorded for non-shared clonotypes fell below those of clonotypes shared by all four donors.

Note on this clone: The antigen remains unidentified.

Clones were sequenced by immunoSEQ multiplex PCR, and TCRdb holds only the in-frame ones, with some missing. Of 2 million to 3 million clones in the sample, around nine tenths are singletons; the top ten hold over 0.12%. CDR1 and CDR2 (germline): MRHNA, SNTAGT. V was clipped by 2 bases and J by 1 base, with 6 bases between them. The CDR3 consists of 14 residues. The specimen sequenced was naive CD4+ T cells sorted from blood. This sample's subset: CD45RA+ positively selected. This chain joins TRBV6-4 and TRBJ1-5; no firm D call. This receptor was identified in a young man in good health. The CDR3 DNA is TGTGCCAGCAGTGACGTGGCGAGCAATCAGCCCCAGCATTTT. Translated: CASSDVASNQPQHF.